A selection of T cell receptor beta chains follows, all from one sample in a study of blood T cell repertoires in COVID-19. Libraries were prepared by immunoSEQ multiplex PCR; TCRdb keeps only in-frame clonotypes and omits some of them. The repertoire holds approximately 280,000 clones, approximately 85% seen once, with 8% to 13% in the top ten. Sequenced input: peripheral blood. All receptors derive from an older woman with acute or convalescent COVID-19. The CDR3 runs from the conserved cysteine through the conserved F or W.

v_gene	j_gene	len	CDR3aa
TRBV2	TRBJ1-1	13	CASSKQLNTEAFF
TRBV18	TRBJ2-2	14	CASSPSRNTGELFF
TRBV18	TRBJ2-7	15	CASSPGATTAYEQYF
TRBV4-1	TRBJ1-6	17	CASSLWTASSYNSPLHF
TRBV3-1/TRBV3-2	TRBJ2-1	14	CASSPGGSSGEQFF
TRBV4-1	TRBJ2-6	16	CASSPEGAPGANVLTF
TRBV5-6	TRBJ1-2	14	CASSLSGNNYGYTF
TRBV12-5	TRBJ1-1	14	CASGLEPGNTEAFF
TRBV4-2	TRBJ1-3	16	CASSQGPAAGGNTIYF
TRBV5-6	TRBJ2-5	14	CASSLPTGQETQYF
TRBV5-1	TRBJ2-5	17	CASSLATSGGARETQYF
TRBV7-2	TRBJ1-1	13	CASSLAGDNEAFF
TRBV2	TRBJ1-2	12	CASSVNSRGYTF
TRBV19	TRBJ2-3	14	CASKERGAGDTQYF
TRBV7-9	TRBJ1-1	13	CASSSRLNTEAFF
TRBV5-4	TRBJ1-5	15	CASSEQGRGNQPQHF
TRBV5-4	TRBJ2-5	14	CARSTGPGGETQYF
TRBV2	TRBJ1-1	13	CASNGLVNTEAFF
TRBV18	TRBJ1-6	16	CASSQTGGWNNSPLHF
TRBV2	TRBJ2-3	13	CASTGQGVDTQYF
TRBV18	TRBJ2-1	15	CASSIIGTGGDEQFF
TRBV7-2	TRBJ2-6	16	CASSLSGGSGANVLTF